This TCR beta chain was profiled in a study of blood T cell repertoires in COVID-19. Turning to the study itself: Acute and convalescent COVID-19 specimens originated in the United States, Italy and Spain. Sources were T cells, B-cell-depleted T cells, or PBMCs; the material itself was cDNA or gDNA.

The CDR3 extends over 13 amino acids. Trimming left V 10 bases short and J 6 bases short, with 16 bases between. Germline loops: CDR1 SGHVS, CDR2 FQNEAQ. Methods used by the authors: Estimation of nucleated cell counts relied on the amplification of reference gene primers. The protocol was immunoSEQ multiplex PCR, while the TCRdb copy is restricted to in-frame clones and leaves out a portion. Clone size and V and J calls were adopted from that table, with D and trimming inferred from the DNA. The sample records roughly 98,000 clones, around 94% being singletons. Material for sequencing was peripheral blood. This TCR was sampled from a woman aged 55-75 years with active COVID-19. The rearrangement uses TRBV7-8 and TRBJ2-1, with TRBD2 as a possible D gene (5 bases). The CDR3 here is CATNDLASNEQFF. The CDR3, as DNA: TGTGCCACCAACGATCTAGCATCCAATGAGCAGTTCTTC.